This T cell receptor (beta chain) came from a study of T-cell memory formation after mild COVID-19. Background on the study: The TCR clusters were mostly specific to one donor.

Per the germline V gene, CDR1 is DFQATT and CDR2 is SNEGSKA (reference sequence). This CDR3 is built from 13 residues. The ends lost 5 bases at V and 6 bases at J; junction bases unmatched: 5. TCRdb reprocessed the 5' RACE reads with MiXCR, giving one entry per CDR3 protein. The sample has about 350,000 distinct CDR3 sequences; approximately 14% are singletons. This clonotype has a handful of counts. Sequenced input: PBMCs or a T cell subset sorted from them (not recorded which). The rearrangement links TRBV20-1 to TRBJ2-1; 9 bases agree with TRBD1. The receptor comes from a man between 18 and 35 years old who had mild COVID-19 (a few samples of this study predate the infection). Cell type and time point are not known. CDR3 sequence (DNA): TGCAGTGCTTGGACAGGGGAGGTCAATGAGCAGTTCTTC. Residues: CSAWTGEVNEQFF.